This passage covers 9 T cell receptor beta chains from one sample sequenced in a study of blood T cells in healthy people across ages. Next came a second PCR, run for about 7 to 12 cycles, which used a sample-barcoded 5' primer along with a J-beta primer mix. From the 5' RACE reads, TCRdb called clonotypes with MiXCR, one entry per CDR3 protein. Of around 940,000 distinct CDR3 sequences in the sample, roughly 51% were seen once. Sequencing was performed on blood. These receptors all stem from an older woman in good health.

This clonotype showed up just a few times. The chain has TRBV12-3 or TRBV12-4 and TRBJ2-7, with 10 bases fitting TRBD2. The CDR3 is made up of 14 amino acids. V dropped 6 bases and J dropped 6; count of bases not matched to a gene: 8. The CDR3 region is CASSHTSGIGEQYF. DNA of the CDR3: TGTGCCAGCAGCCATACTAGCGGGATTGGCGAGCAGTACTTC.

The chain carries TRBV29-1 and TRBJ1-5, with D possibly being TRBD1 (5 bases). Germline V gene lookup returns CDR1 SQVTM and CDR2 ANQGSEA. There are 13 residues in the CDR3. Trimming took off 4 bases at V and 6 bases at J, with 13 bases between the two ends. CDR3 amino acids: CSVVGVAGQPQHF. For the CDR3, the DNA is TGCAGCGTTGTGGGGGTCGCGGGTCAGCCCCAGCATTTT.

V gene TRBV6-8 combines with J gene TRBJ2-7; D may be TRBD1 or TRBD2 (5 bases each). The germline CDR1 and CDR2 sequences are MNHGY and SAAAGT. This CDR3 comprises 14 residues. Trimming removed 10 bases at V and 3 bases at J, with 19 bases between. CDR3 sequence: CATQGEGRGYEQYF. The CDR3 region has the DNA TGTGCCACCCAAGGAGAGGGAAGGGGCTACGAGCAGTACTTC.

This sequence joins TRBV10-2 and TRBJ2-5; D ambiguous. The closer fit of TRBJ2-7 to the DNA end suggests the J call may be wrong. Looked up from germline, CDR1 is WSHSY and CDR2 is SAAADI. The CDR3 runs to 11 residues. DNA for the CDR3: TGCGCCAGCAGTGATATCCACGAGCAGTACTTC. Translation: CASSDIHEQYF.

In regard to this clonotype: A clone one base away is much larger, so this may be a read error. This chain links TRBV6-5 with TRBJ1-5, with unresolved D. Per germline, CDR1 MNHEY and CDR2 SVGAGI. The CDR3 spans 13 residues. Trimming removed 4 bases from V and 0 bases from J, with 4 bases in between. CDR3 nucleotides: TGTGCCAGCAGTTCGAGTAGCAATCAGCCCCAGCATTTT. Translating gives CASSSSSNQPQHF.

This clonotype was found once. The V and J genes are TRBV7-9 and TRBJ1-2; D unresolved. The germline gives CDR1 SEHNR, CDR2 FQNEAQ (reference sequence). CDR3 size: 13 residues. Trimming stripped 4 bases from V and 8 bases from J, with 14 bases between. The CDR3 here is CASSYQKLPGYTF. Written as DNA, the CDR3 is TGTGCCAGCAGCTATCAAAAGCTGCCAGGCTACACCTTC.

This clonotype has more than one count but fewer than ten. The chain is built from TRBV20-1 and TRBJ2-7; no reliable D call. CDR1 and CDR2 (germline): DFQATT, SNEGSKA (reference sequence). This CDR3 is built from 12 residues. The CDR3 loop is CSLRVDAYEQYF. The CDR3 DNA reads TGCAGCCTTAGAGTAGATGCCTACGAGCAGTACTTC.

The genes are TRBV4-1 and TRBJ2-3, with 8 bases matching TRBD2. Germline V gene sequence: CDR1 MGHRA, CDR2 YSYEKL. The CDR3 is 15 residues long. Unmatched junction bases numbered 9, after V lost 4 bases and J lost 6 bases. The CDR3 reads CASSPSGTRGDTQYF. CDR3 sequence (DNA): TGCGCCAGCAGCCCGTCTGGGACTAGAGGGGATACGCAGTATTTT.

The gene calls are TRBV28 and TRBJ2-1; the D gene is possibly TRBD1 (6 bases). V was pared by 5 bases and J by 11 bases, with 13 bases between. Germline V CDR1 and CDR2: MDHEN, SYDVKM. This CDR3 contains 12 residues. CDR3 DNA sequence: TGTGCCAGCAGTCCCGGGGACACCAAGCAGTTCTTC. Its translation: CASSPGDTKQFF.